Sequencing of this T cell receptor beta chain was carried out in a study of CD8 T cells in Susac syndrome. V lost 2 bases, J lost 0 bases, and 10 bases lay in between. Germline V lookup: CDR1 MGHDK, CDR2 SYGVNS. The CDR3 totals 15 residues. A quantity of about 0.45 to 1 ug RNA underwent reverse transcription using random hexamers. TCRdb fed the immunoSEQ multiplex PCR reads into MiXCR, producing one record per CDR3 protein. The sample contains about 150,000 distinct CDR3 sequences, roughly 95% of which appear only once. This TCR was sampled from a human donor with multiple sclerosis. The gene calls are TRBV25-1 and TRBJ1-1; a weak D match, TRBD1 (6 bases). Material: CD8+ T cells from PBMCs. The CDR3 DNA sequence: TGTGCCAGCAGTGAAGGGACAACACTGAACACTGAAGCTTTCTTT. Its translation: CASSEGTTLNTEAFF. Combining the CDR3 with reference TRBV25-1 and TRBJ1-1 gives the whole variable domain EADIYQTPRYLVIGTGKKITLECSQTMGHDKMYWYQQDPGMELHLIHYSYGVNSTEKGDLSSESTVSRIRTEHFPLTLESARPSHTSQYLCASSEGTTLNTEAFFGQGTRLTVV.